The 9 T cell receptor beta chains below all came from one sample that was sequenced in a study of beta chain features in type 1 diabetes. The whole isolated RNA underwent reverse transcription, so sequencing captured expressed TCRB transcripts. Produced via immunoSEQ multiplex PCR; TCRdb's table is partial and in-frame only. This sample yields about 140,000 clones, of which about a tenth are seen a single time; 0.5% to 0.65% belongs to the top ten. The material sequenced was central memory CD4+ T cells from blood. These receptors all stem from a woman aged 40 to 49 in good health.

Here the CDR3 reads CASSLQAQTEAFF. The CDR3 DNA reads as TGTGCCAGCTCCTTACAGGCCCAGACGGAAGCTTTCTTT. The rearrangement links TRBV6-5 to TRBJ1-1, with a tentative D call TRBD1 (5 bases). V dropped 8 bases and J dropped 8 bases, with 18 bases sitting between them. The V gene's germline CDR1 is MNHEY and CDR2 SVGAGI. The CDR3 consists of 13 residues.

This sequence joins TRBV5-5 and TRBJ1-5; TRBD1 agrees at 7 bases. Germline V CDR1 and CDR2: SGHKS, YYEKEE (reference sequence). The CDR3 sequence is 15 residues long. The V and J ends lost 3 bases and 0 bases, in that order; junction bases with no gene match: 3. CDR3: CASSWGQSSNQPQHF. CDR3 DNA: TGTGCCAGCAGCTGGGGACAGAGTAGCAATCAGCCCCAGCATTTT.

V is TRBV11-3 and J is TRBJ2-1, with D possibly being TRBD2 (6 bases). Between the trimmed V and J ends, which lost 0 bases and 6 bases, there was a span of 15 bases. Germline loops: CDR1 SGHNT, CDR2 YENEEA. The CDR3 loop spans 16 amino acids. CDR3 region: CASSLDLSAGFNEQFF. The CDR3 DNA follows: TGTGCCAGCAGCTTAGATCTAAGTGCGGGGTTCAATGAGCAGTTCTTC.

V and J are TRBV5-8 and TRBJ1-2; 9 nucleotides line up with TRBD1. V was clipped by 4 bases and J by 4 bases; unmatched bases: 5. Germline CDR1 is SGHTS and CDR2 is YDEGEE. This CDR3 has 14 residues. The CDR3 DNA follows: TGTGCCAGCAGCACCGGACAGGGGCGCTATGGCTACACCTTC. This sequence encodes CASSTGQGRYGYTF.

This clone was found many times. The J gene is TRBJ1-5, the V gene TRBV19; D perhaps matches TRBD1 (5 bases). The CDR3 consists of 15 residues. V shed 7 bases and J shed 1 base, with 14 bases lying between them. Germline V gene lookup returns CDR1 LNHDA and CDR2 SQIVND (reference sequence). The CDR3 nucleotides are TGTGCCAGTACCACGGGACGGGGGAGCAATCAGCCCCAGCATTTT. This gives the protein CASTTGRGSNQPQHF. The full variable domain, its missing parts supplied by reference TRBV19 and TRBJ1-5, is DGGITQSPKYLFRKEGQNVTLSCEQNLNHDAMYWYRQDPGQGLRLIYYSQIVNDFQKGDIAEGYSVSREKKESFPLTVTSAQKNPTAFYLCASTTGRGSNQPQHFGDGTRLSIL.

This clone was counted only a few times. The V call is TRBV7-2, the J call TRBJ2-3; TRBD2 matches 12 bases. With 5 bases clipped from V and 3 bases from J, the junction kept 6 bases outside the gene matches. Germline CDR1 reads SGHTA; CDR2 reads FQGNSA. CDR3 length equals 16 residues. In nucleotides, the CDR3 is TGTGCCAGCAGCCTCCTACTAGCGGGGGGTACAGATACGCAGTATTTT. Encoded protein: CASSLLLAGGTDTQYF. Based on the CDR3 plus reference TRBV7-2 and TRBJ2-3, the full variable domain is GAGVSQSPSNKVTEKGKDVELRCDPISGHTALYWYRQSLGQGLEFLIYFQGNSAPDKSGLPSDRFSAERTGGSVSTLTIQRTQQEDSAVYLCASSLLLAGGTDTQYFGPGTRLTVL.

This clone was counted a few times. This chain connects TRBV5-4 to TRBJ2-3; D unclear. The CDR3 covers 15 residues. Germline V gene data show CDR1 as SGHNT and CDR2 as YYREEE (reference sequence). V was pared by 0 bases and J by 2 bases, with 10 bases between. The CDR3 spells CASSLVMGFTDTQYF. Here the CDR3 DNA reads TGTGCCAGCAGCTTGGTTATGGGCTTCACAGATACGCAGTATTTT.

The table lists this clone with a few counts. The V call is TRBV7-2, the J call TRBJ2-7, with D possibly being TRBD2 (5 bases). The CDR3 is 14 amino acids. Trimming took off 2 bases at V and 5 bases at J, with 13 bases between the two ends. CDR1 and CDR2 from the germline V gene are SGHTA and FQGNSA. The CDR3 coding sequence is TGTGCCAGCAGCTTAAGTCCAGCGAGGGACGAGCAGTACTTC. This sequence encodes CASSLSPARDEQYF.

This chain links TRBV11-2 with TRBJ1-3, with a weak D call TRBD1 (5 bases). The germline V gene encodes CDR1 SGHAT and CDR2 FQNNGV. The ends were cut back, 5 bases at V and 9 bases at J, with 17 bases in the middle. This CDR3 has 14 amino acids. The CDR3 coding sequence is TGTGCCAGCAGCCCCCCGCTGGGGCGTGGCACCATATATTTT. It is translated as CASSPPLGRGTIYF.